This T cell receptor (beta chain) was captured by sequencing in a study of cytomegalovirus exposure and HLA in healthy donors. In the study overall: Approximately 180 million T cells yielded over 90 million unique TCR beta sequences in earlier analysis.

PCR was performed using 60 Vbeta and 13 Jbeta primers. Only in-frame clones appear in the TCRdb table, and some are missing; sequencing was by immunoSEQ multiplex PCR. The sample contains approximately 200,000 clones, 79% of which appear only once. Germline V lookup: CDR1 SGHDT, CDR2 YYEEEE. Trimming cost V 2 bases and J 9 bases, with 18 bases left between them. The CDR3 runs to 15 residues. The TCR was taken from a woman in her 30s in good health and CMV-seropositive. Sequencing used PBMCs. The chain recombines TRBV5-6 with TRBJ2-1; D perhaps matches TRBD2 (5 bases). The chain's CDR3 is CASSLGGLLSSEQFF. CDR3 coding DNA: TGTGCCAGCAGCTTAGGAGGACTCCTAAGTAGTGAGCAGTTCTTC.